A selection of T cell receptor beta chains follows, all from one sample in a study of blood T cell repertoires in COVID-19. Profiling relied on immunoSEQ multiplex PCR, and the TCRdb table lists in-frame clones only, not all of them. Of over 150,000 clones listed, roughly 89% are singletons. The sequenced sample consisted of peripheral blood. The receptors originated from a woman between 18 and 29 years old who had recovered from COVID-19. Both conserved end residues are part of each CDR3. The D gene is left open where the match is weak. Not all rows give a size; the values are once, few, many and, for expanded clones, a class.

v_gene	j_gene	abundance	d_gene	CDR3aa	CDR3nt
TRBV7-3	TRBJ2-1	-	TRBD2	CASSLGLADNEQFF	TGTGCCAGCAGCCTGGGACTAGCGGACAATGAGCAGTTCTTC
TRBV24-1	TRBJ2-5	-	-	CATSLDSSTQYF	TGTGCCACCAGCCTCGACAGTTCCACCCAGTACTTC
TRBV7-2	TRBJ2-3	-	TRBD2	CASSPLGRGWGTDTQYF	TGTGCCAGCAGCCCCTTAGGGCGGGGGTGGGGCACAGATACGCAGTATTTT
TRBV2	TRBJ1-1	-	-	CASTGRERNTEAFF	TGTGCCAGCACTGGCAGGGAAAGAAACACTGAAGCTTTCTTT
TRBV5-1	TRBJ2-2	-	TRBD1	CASSLDPGGSTGELFF	TGCGCCAGCAGCTTGGATCCAGGGGGCTCAACCGGGGAGCTGTTTTTT
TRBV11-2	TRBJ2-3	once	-	CASSLQGADTQYF	TGTGCCAGCAGCTTGCAGGGCGCAGATACGCAGTATTTT
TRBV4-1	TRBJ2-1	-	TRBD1	CASSQTTGTMLNEQFF	TGCGCCAGCAGCCAAACGACAGGGACAATGCTGAATGAGCAGTTCTTC
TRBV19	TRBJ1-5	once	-	CASSNSGYGNQPQHF	TGTGCCAGTAGTAATTCGGGGTATGGCAATCAGCCCCAGCATTTT
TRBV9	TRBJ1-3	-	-	CASSPWTAPTSSGNTIYF	TGTGCCAGCAGCCCCTGGACAGCGCCAACCAGCTCTGGAAACACCATATATTTT
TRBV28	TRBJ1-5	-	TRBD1	CASSRQGLSNQPQHF	TGTGCCAGCAGTCGACAGGGCCTAAGCAATCAGCCCCAGCATTTT